The entry that follows covers one TCR beta chain sequence. Antigen: not known. This record comes from a study of cytomegalovirus exposure and HLA in healthy donors. Study-level findings and limits: Only CMV serostatus was available as immune exposure information. Later analysis found that TCR beta chains associated with HLA were more clonally expanded than other, equally common chains. A previous analysis found most TCR beta V segments productive roughly 87% or roughly 30% of the time.

With 60 Vbeta and 13 Jbeta primers, the PCR was carried out. Produced via immunoSEQ multiplex PCR; TCRdb's table is partial and in-frame only. The table has around 160,000 clones, approximately 80% seen once; the top ten hold 1.5%. These donors, healthy bone marrow donors, were studied. The sequence derives from a woman between 18 and 29 years old in good health and CMV-seronegative. Specimen: PBMCs.

CDR3 coding DNA: TGTGCCAGCAGCCCAGGGGACTATGGCTACACCTTC. As protein: CASSPGDYGYTF. V and J are TRBV11-3 and TRBJ1-2, with D maybe TRBD1 (6 bases). CDR3 size: 12 residues. Germline lookup yields CDR1 SGHNT and CDR2 YENEEA. Trimming shortened V by 5 bases and J by 3 bases, and 7 bases separated the two germline ends.